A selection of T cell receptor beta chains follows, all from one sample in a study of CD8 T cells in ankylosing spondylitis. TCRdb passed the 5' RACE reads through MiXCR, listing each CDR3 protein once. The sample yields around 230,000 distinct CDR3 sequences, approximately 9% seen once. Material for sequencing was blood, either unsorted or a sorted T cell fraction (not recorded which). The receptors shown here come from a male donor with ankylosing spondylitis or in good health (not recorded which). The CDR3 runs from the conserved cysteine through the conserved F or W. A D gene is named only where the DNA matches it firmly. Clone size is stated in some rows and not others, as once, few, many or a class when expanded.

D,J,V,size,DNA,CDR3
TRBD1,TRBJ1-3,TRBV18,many,TGTGCCAGCTCAGCGGGACAGACTGGAAACACCATATATTTT,CASSAGQTGNTIYF
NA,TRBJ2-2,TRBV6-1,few,TGTGCCAGCAGTGACCAGGGGCCCGGGGAGCTGTTTTTT,CASSDQGPGELFF
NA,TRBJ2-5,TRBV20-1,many,TGCAGTGCTCTGGGCTCCCAAGAGACCCAGTACTTC,CSALGSQETQYF
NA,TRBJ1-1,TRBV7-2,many,TGTGCCAGCAGCCCCACGTCCGGGGGGGCTGAAGCTTTCTTT,CASSPTSGGAEAFF
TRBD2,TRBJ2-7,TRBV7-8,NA,TGTGCCAGCAGGGGGACTAGCGGGAGGAAGAACGAGCAGTACTTC,CASRGTSGRKNEQYF
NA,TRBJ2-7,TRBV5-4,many,TGTGCCAGCAGCTTGAGCAAGGCGACTGGAAACTACGAGCAGTACTTC,CASSLSKATGNYEQYF
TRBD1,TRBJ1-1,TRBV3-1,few,TGTGCCAGCAGCCCGTACGCAGGGGGGGGTGAAGCTTTCTTT,CASSPYAGGGEAFF
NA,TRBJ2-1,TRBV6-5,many,TGTGCCAGCAGTAACGGAGATTTCATGCGGCAGTTCTTC,CASSNGDFMRQFF
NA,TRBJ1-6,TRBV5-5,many,TGTGCCAGCAGCTTGGGAGGGACAAGCTATAATTCACCCCTCCACTTT,CASSLGGTSYNSPLHF
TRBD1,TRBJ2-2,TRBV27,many,TGTGCCAGCACGATACAGGGGGCCACCGGGGAGCTGTTTTTT,CASTIQGATGELFF
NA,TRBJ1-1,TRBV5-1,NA,TGCGCCAGCAGATGGGACGGGAACACTGAAGCTTTCTTT,CASRWDGNTEAFF